This entry concerns a single T cell receptor (beta chain). V trimming: 2 bases; J trimming: 4 bases; junction bases outside the gene matches: 2. Germline V gene lookup returns CDR1 SGHTA and CDR2 FQGNSA. The CDR3 is 15 amino acids. The data are from a study of OX40 agonist ivuxolimab in advanced cancers. The data were produced by immunoSEQ multiplex PCR, yet TCRdb's version contains in-frame clones alone and is incomplete. The table has 57,000 or so clones, roughly four fifths seen once. The input for sequencing was CD4+ or CD8+ T cells sorted from blood, taken in a trial of the OX40 agonist ivuxolimab. The V call is TRBV7-2, the J call TRBJ2-2; 9 bases align to TRBD1. This sequence originates from an adult with an advanced solid tumor such as melanoma, head and neck, liver or kidney cancer. CDR3 region: CASSLNRGLTGELFF. CDR3 nucleotides: TGTGCCAGCAGCTTAAACAGGGGGCTCACCGGGGAGCTGTTTTTT.